Here is one TCR beta chain with its context. V lost 2 bases and J lost 6, with 5 bases in between. Germline CDR1 SEHNR, CDR2 FQNEAQ (reference sequence). The CDR3 length is 12 residues. The source of the sample is a study of cytomegalovirus exposure and HLA in healthy donors. In the study overall: Membership in the Caucasian-associated ancestry cluster was found for around four fifths of fewer than 450 genotyped donors.

It was with 60 Vbeta and 13 Jbeta primers that the PCR ran. The data were produced by immunoSEQ multiplex PCR, yet TCRdb's version contains in-frame clones alone and is incomplete. Of around 240,000 clones listed, roughly 82% were seen once; the top ten hold 4.5% to 6%. The receptor's source is a middle-aged woman in good health and CMV-seropositive. The V gene is TRBV7-9, the J gene TRBJ2-1; no firm D call. The sample was PBMCs. The CDR3 bases are TGTGCCAGCAGCTTACGGGTCAATGAGCAGTTCTTC. This translates into CASSLRVNEQFF.